Listed below are T cell receptor beta chains from one sample, sequenced in a study of identical twins. TCRdb re-analysed the 5' RACE reads in MiXCR, keeping a single row per CDR3 protein. The data show over 200,000 distinct CDR3 sequences, 6.5% seen once. This sample was shared with a second study, whose subject was T cells expressing NK-cell markers.

The sample consisted of CD8+ T cells sorted from blood. The receptors were gathered from a woman between 18 and 29 years old in good health. CDR3s include the opening cysteine and the closing phenylalanine or tryptophan. The D gene is left open where the match is weak. Size is stated for part of the rows, as once, few or many counts, or as a class when the clone is expanded.

>TRBD2|TRBJ2-3|many|TRBV4-3
CASSQPGLAESTDTQYF
TGCGCCAGCAGCCAACCGGGACTAGCGGAGAGCACAGATACGCAGTATTTT
>-|TRBJ2-2|many|TRBV20-1
CSARGITGELFF
TGCAGTGCTAGGGGCATCACCGGGGAGCTGTTTTTT
>TRBD2|TRBJ2-1|many|TRBV9
CASSLGLAGIDEQFF
TGTGCCAGCAGCTTGGGACTAGCGGGGATAGATGAGCAGTTCTTC
>TRBD1|TRBJ2-5|many|TRBV7-9
CASSGPGQGTQETQYF
TGTGCCAGCAGCGGACCGGGACAGGGTACACAAGAGACCCAGTACTTC
>-|TRBJ2-1|many|TRBV12-3/TRBV12-4
CASSVHDEQFF
TGTGCCAGCAGTGTCCATGATGAGCAGTTCTTC
>TRBD2|TRBJ2-1|-|TRBV6-2/TRBV6-3
CASRGGPEQFF
TGTGCCAGCCGGGGGGGACCTGAGCAGTTCTTC
>-|TRBJ2-3|-|TRBV7-9
CASSLLVAVSTDTQYF
TGTGCCAGCAGCCTCCTAGTAGCCGTTAGCACAGATACGCAGTATTTT
>-|TRBJ1-1|few|TRBV4-3
CASSHLSRNTEAFF
TGCGCCAGCAGCCACCTGAGCAGGAACACTGAAGCTTTCTTT
>-|TRBJ2-7|few|TRBV20-1
CSAQGYSYEQYF
TGCAGTGCTCAGGGTTACTCCTACGAGCAGTACTTC
>-|TRBJ1-5|few|TRBV7-2
CASSPLKEIGQPQHF
TGTGCCAGCAGTCCTCTAAAGGAGATAGGGCAGCCCCAGCATTTT
>-|TRBJ1-2|-|TRBV6-5
CASSYVETPANYGYTF
TGTGCCAGCAGTTACGTCGAGACACCCGCTAACTATGGCTACACCTTC
>TRBD2|TRBJ2-1|-|TRBV14
CASSQDFKRGRYNEQFF
TGTGCCAGCAGCCAAGATTTCAAGCGGGGGAGGTACAATGAGCAGTTCTTC
>-|TRBJ2-1|many|TRBV7-9
CASSPRADLAYNEQFF
TGTGCCAGCAGCCCTCGGGCCGACTTGGCCTACAATGAGCAGTTCTTC
>TRBD2|TRBJ2-7|-|TRBV20-1
CSARPYSGASYEQYF
TGCAGTGCCCGCCCTTATAGCGGGGCCTCCTACGAGCAGTACTTC
>TRBD2|TRBJ2-1|-|TRBV7-9
CASSWRERLYNEQFF
TGTGCCAGCAGCTGGCGGGAGAGGCTGTACAATGAGCAGTTCTTC
>-|TRBJ2-7|few|TRBV6-1
CASSDTEGYEQYF
TGTGCCAGCAGTGATACGGAGGGCTACGAGCAGTACTTC
>TRBD1|TRBJ1-1|few|TRBV7-9
CASSWTGSNTEAFF
TGTGCCAGCAGCTGGACAGGGTCTAACACTGAAGCTTTCTTT
>-|TRBJ2-7|few|TRBV7-2
CASSLNGAYEQYF
TGTGCCAGCAGCTTAAACGGAGCCTACGAGCAGTACTTC
>TRBD2|TRBJ2-3|-|TRBV4-3
CASSQDSGWADTQYF
TGCGCCAGCAGCCAAGATAGCGGGTGGGCAGATACGCAGTATTTT
>-|TRBJ2-3|many|TRBV12-3/TRBV12-4
CASSTTGNTDTQYF
TGTGCCAGCAGTACTACAGGGAACACAGATACGCAGTATTTT
>TRBD1|TRBJ1-5|-|TRBV15
CATSRDSGQSNQPQHF
TGTGCCACCAGCAGAGACTCGGGACAGAGCAATCAGCCCCAGCATTTT
>-|TRBJ2-5|few|TRBV6-1
CASSLATGHQETQYF
TGTGCCAGCAGTCTGGCCACAGGGCACCAAGAGACCCAGTACTTC
>-|TRBJ2-7|few|TRBV7-9
CASSHGAEQYF
TGTGCCAGCAGCCACGGGGCCGAGCAGTACTTC
>TRBD1|TRBJ1-2|many|TRBV5-6
CASSGDRIAPDWRSYGYTF
TGTGCCAGCAGTGGGGACAGGATCGCGCCGGATTGGCGGAGCTATGGCTACACCTTC
>TRBD1|TRBJ2-7|-|TRBV11-2
CASSSWGDRVIVGAAYEQYF
TGTGCCAGCAGTTCTTGGGGGGACAGGGTTATCGTGGGGGCCGCCTACGAGCAGTACTTC
>-|TRBJ2-7|-|TRBV27
CASSLSFHRTTYEQYF
TGTGCCAGCAGTTTATCGTTCCACAGGACCACCTACGAGCAGTACTTC
>-|TRBJ1-1|few|TRBV4-1
CASSQDAVRTTEAFF
TGCGCCAGCAGCCAAGATGCGGTAAGGACCACTGAAGCTTTCTTT
>TRBD2|TRBJ2-5|-|TRBV20-1
CSALGLAGVRETQYF
TGCAGTGCTCTAGGACTAGCGGGAGTACGAGAGACCCAGTACTTC
>TRBD2|TRBJ2-2|few|TRBV15
CATSSPGRGAGTGELFF
TGTGCCACCAGCAGCCCCGGGAGGGGGGCAGGGACCGGGGAGCTGTTTTTT
>-|TRBJ2-5|many|TRBV5-6
CASSVGSVETQYF
TGTGCCAGCAGCGTGGGTAGTGTGGAGACCCAGTACTTC
>-|TRBJ2-3|-|TRBV2
CASSVRLATDTQYF
TGTGCCAGCAGTGTACGGCTAGCAACAGATACGCAGTATTTT
>-|TRBJ1-2|many|TRBV29-1
CSVRMGVGGYTF
TGCAGCGTTCGTATGGGGGTCGGTGGCTACACCTTC
>TRBD1|TRBJ1-6|few|TRBV12-3/TRBV12-4
CASSETGGLGSPLHF
TGTGCCAGCAGTGAGACAGGGGGCTTGGGTTCACCCCTCCACTTT
>-|TRBJ2-1|many|TRBV29-1
CSVEFHTGKKFNEQFF
TGCAGCGTTGAATTTCACACAGGGAAAAAATTCAATGAGCAGTTCTTC
>-|TRBJ1-3|many|TRBV27
CATQPHANPGNTIYF
TGTGCCACCCAACCCCATGCTAACCCCGGAAACACCATATATTTT
>-|TRBJ1-3|few|TRBV7-9
CAVREADSGNTIYF
TGTGCCGTCCGGGAGGCCGACTCTGGAAACACCATATATTTT
>-|TRBJ2-7|many|TRBV14
CASSQGLSYEQYF
TGTGCCAGCAGCCAAGGCCTATCCTACGAGCAGTACTTC
>TRBD2|TRBJ2-3|-|TRBV18
CASSPFSGSEDTQYF
TGTGCCAGCTCACCATTTAGCGGGTCGGAAGATACGCAGTATTTT
>-|TRBJ2-2|-|TRBV6-1
CASRQTTWDAGELFF
TGTGCCAGCAGGCAGACTACCTGGGATGCCGGGGAGCTGTTTTTT
>TRBD1|TRBJ1-2|few|TRBV29-1
CSVEEQRGPGYGYTF
TGCAGCGTTGAAGAACAGAGGGGGCCCGGCTATGGCTACACCTTC
>-|TRBJ2-7|few|TRBV7-9
CASSAPQGYEQYF
TGTGCCAGCAGCGCCCCTCAGGGCTACGAGCAGTACTTC
>-|TRBJ2-7|-|TRBV5-1
CASSLAGGHPYEQYF
TGCGCCAGCAGCTTGGCGGGGGGACATCCCTACGAGCAGTACTTC
>-|TRBJ2-2|-|TRBV5-6
CASSSPRTGRDGELFF
TGTGCCAGCAGCTCCCCCAGGACAGGGAGGGACGGGGAGCTGTTTTTT
>TRBD2|TRBJ2-3|-|TRBV19
CASSSQAGVTDTQYF
TGTGCCAGTAGTAGTCAGGCGGGGGTCACAGATACGCAGTATTTT
>TRBD2|TRBJ2-1|many|TRBV29-1
CSVVGTSTYNEQFF
TGCAGCGTTGTGGGGACTAGCACCTACAATGAGCAGTTCTTC
>-|TRBJ2-1|few|TRBV4-1
CASSQGFQIIVSRDEQFF
TGCGCCAGCAGCCAAGGGTTCCAGATTATAGTGTCGAGGGATGAGCAGTTCTTC
>-|TRBJ2-5|few|TRBV20-1
CSANKGYQETQYF
TGCAGTGCTAATAAGGGGTACCAAGAGACCCAGTACTTC
>TRBD1|TRBJ2-3|many|TRBV5-1
CASSWRQGRADTQYF
TGCGCCAGCAGCTGGAGACAGGGGCGCGCAGATACGCAGTATTTT
>-|TRBJ1-1|many|TRBV9
CASSVWGGADTEAFF
TGTGCCAGCAGCGTGTGGGGGGGCGCGGACACTGAAGCTTTCTTT
>TRBD2|TRBJ2-7|-|TRBV2
CASSEWGLAGEDYEQYF
TGTGCCAGCAGTGAATGGGGACTAGCGGGGGAGGACTACGAGCAGTACTTC
>-|TRBJ2-7|once|TRBV29-1
CSVAEGTAGNEQYF
TGCAGCGTTGCAGAGGGGACGGCGGGCAACGAGCAGTACTTC
>-|TRBJ1-1|few|TRBV13
CASRVFRGFTEAFF
TGTGCCAGCAGAGTCTTCCGGGGCTTCACTGAAGCTTTCTTT
>TRBD2|TRBJ2-7|-|TRBV3-1
CASSPEGVAGAYEQYF
TGTGCCAGCAGCCCAGAGGGAGTAGCGGGAGCCTACGAGCAGTACTTC
>-|TRBJ2-2|-|TRBV3-1
CASSPSGTHTGELFF
TGTGCCAGCAGCCCCTCCGGGACGCACACCGGGGAGCTGTTTTTT
>-|TRBJ2-7|few|TRBV11-2
CASSLDRWGHREQYF
TGTGCCAGCAGCTTAGATCGATGGGGGCACAGGGAGCAGTACTTC
>TRBD1|TRBJ2-7|many|TRBV7-9
CASSSRTGEYEQYF
TGTGCCAGCAGCTCCAGGACAGGGGAATACGAGCAGTACTTC
>TRBD2|TRBJ2-7|many|TRBV10-3
CAISESLAGEATDF
TGTGCCATCAGTGAGTCGCTAGCGGGGGAGGCAACGGACTTC